The clone carrying this T cell receptor (beta chain) was counted between two and nine times. The data are from a study of blood T cell repertoires in COVID-19. Sequencing was performed with immunoSEQ multiplex PCR; in TCRdb, only in-frame clones are kept and a portion is missing. Among about 340,000 clones listed, around 88% were seen once. The V segment lost 3 bases and the J segment 3 bases; nucleotides outside the gene matches: 2. The germline CDR1 and CDR2 sequences are SGHNT and YENEEA. The CDR3 loop spans 14 amino acids. The TCR sequence derives from a woman aged 55-69 years with COVID-19, enrolled during active disease. Sequencing input: peripheral blood. The chain employs TRBV11-3 and TRBJ2-1; 7 positions agree with TRBD1. The CDR3 nucleotides are TGTGCCAGCAGCTTGTGGACAGGCTACAATGAGCAGTTCTTC. Amino acid sequence: CASSLWTGYNEQFF.